A single sample gave rise to the 5 T cell receptor beta chains below, sequenced in a study of a mutant IDH1 vaccine in newly diagnosed glioma. Time point reported: week 11, during vaccination. Topical imiquimod was applied with each vaccine dose, which held 300 ug of mutant IDH1 20-mer peptide. These receptors have no known antigen. TCRdb's copy holds only in-frame clones and misses some; the assay was immunoSEQ multiplex PCR. The sample records about 120,000 clones, about four fifths being singletons. The specimen was PBMCs, collected from a glioma patient whose treatment included an IDH1 peptide vaccine. The receptor source for this set is a man aged 40-49 years with glioma.

V gene TRBV30 combines with J gene TRBJ2-7; the D gene is possibly TRBD1 (6 bases). This CDR3 is built from 15 residues. V dropped 1 base and J dropped 6 bases, with 19 bases sitting between them. CDR1 and CDR2 from the germline V gene are GTSNPN and SVGIG (reference sequence). The CDR3 spells CAWSEQGGGLGEQYF. Here the CDR3 DNA reads TGTGCCTGGAGTGAACAGGGTGGGGGTTTGGGCGAGCAGTACTTC.

The gene calls are TRBV18 and TRBJ2-5; D unclear. The CDR3 runs 12 residues. V was trimmed by 4 bases and J by 5 bases, leaving 8 bases between them. Per germline, CDR1 KGHSH and CDR2 LQKENI. The CDR3 region is CASSRTSETQYF. CDR3 DNA sequence: TGTGCCAGCTCACGGACCAGTGAGACCCAGTACTTC.

The rearrangement joins TRBV19 to TRBJ2-2; D unclear. This CDR3 spans 14 amino acids. In germline, CDR1 is LNHDA, CDR2 SQIVND (reference sequence). Trimming removed 0 bases from V and 5 bases from J, with 7 bases in between. The CDR3 DNA is TGTGCCAGTAGTATAGAGGCGGTTACCGGGGAGCTGTTTTTT. Protein product: CASSIEAVTGELFF.

This clone was detected ten times or more. This chain joins TRBV7-6 and TRBJ1-4, with D unresolved. The length of the CDR3 is 12 residues. The ends were cut back, 4 bases at V and 8 bases at J, with 8 bases in the middle. The germline V gene has CDR1 SGHVS and CDR2 FNYEAQ. The CDR3 DNA is TGTGCCAGCAGCTCGACCGGGGAAAAACTGTTTTTT. Protein: CASSSTGEKLFF.

The CDR3 nucleotides are TGCGCCAGCAGCCAAGATGGGACAGGGGGCTTTGGCTACACCTTC. This gives the protein CASSQDGTGGFGYTF. The rearrangement links TRBV4-1 to TRBJ1-2; 12 bases align to TRBD1. This CDR3 comprises 15 residues. The J segment lost 7 bases and the V segment lost 0 bases, leaving 3 bases of the junction unmatched. Germline CDR1 and CDR2: MGHRA and YSYEKL.